This T cell receptor (beta chain) came from a study of T cells in Graves' hyperthyroidism and ophthalmopathy. General study findings and limits: Most clonotypes that expanded in the thyroid above 0.001 also showed up in blood. Ophthalmopathy was predicted by the model a median of roughly 6 months ahead of onset.

Turning to this clonotype: Its target is not known. The junction departs from germline at one end; a sequencing error may be responsible.

Amplification of TCR beta CDR3 regions used RNA as the template. First-round RT-PCR of the TCR CDR3 relied on the HTBI primer set. Via MiXCR, TCRdb re-called the multiplex PCR reads, giving one row per CDR3 protein. The sample lists about 640,000 distinct CDR3 sequences, 45% occurring once. Uncontrolled infection, other autoimmune disease, pregnancy and lactation each barred patients from inclusion. Used for diagnoses were clinical symptoms, serum thyroxine and TRAb, thyroid ultrasound and orbital computed tomography. The sequence was obtained from an adult man with Graves' disease, either hyperthyroidism or ophthalmopathy (not recorded which). Sequencing used peripheral blood or thyroid tissue (not recorded which).

The CDR3 region has the DNA TGCGCCAGCAGCCAAGTGGGACTAGCGGGAGTAGGGGAGACCCAGTACTTC. It specifies CASSQVGLAGVGETQYF. V usage is TRBV7-9 and J usage is TRBJ2-5, with 14 bases lining up with TRBD2. Looked up from germline, CDR1 is SEHNR and CDR2 is FQNEAQ (reference sequence). The CDR3 is 17 residues long.